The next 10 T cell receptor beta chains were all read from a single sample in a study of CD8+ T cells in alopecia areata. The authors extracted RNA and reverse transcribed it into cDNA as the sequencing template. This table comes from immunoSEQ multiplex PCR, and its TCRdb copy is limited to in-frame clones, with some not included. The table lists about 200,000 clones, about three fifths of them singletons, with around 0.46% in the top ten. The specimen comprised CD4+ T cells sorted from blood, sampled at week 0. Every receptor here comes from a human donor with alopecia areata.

The CDR3 reads CASSLVRETQYF. CDR3 in DNA: TGTGCCAGCAGCTTGGTGCGGGAGACCCAGTACTTC. The chain uses TRBV5-6 and TRBJ2-5; no clear D. Germline V gene lookup returns CDR1 SGHDT and CDR2 YYEEEE. The CDR3 has 12 amino acids. Trimming removed 0 bases at V and 5 bases at J, with 5 bases between.

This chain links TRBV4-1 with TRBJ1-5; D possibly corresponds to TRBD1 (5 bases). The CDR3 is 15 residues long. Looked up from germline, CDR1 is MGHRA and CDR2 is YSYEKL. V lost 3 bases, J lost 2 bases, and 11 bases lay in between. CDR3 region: CASSHGRAGNQPQHF. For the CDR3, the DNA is TGCGCCAGCAGCCATGGCAGGGCCGGCAATCAGCCCCAGCATTTT.

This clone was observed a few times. The CDR3 sequence: CASSLTGTAYNEQFF. In DNA form, the CDR3 reads TGCGCCAGCAGCTTAACGGGGACGGCCTACAATGAGCAGTTCTTC. This chain uses TRBV5-1 with TRBJ2-1, with D perhaps matching TRBD1 or TRBD2 (5 bases each). CDR1 and CDR2 from the germline V gene are SGHRS and YFSETQ. With 2 bases removed from V and 2 bases from J, the gap between germline ends came to 11 bases. There are 15 residues in the CDR3.

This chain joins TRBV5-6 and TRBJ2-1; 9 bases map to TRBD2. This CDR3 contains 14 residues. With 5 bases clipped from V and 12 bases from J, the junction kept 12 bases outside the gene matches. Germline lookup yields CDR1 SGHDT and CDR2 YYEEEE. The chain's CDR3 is CASRPSLAGSLQFF. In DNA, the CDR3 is TGTGCCAGCAGGCCAAGCCTAGCGGGATCCTTGCAGTTCTTC.

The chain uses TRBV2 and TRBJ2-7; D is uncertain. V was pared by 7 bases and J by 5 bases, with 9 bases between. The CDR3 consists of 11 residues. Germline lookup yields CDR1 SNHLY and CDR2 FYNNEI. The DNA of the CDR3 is TGTGCCAGCACCCCCTCGCACGAGCAGTACTTC. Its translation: CASTPSHEQYF.

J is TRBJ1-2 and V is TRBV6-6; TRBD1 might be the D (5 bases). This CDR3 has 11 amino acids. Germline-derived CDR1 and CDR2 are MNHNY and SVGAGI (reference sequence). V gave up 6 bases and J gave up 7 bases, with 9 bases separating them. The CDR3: CASSVDSGYTF. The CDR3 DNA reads TGTGCCAGCAGCGTCGACAGTGGCTACACCTTC.

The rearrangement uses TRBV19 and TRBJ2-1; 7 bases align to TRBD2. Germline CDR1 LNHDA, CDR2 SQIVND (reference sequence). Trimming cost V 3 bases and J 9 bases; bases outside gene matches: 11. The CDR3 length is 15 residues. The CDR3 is CASSITGGSPTEQFF. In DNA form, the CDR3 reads TGTGCCAGTAGTATTACTGGCGGGAGTCCAACTGAGCAGTTCTTC.

CDR3 amino acids: CAWSGGQASNQPQHF. Written as DNA, the CDR3 is TGTGCCTGGAGTGGGGGACAGGCGAGCAATCAGCCCCAGCATTTT. The chain joins TRBV30 to TRBJ1-5; 8 bases fit TRBD1. Germline CDR1 is GTSNPN and CDR2 is SVGIG (reference sequence). There are 15 residues in the CDR3. J lost 1 base, V lost 1 base, and 3 bases had no gene match.

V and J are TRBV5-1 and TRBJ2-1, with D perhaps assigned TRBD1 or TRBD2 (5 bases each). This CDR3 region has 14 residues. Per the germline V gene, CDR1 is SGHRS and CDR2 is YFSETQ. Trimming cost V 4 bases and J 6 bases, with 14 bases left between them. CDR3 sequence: CASSRGASPNEQFF. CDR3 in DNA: TGCGCCAGCAGCAGGGGAGCTTCTCCCAATGAGCAGTTCTTC.

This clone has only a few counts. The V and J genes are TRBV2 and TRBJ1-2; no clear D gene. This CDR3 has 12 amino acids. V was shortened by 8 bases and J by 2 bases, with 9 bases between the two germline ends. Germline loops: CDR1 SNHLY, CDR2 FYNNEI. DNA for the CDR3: TGTGCCAGCCGGACCGAGAACTATGGCTACACCTTC. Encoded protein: CASRTENYGYTF.